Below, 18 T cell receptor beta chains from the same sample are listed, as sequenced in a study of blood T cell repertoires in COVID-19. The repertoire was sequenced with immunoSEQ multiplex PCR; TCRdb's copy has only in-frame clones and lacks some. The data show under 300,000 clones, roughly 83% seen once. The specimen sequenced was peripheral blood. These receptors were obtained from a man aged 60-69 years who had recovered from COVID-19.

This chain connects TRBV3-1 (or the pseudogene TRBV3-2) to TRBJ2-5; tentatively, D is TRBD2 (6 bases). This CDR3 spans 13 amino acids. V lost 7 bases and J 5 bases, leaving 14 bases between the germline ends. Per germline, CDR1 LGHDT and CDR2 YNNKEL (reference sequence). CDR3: CASIPRDSETQYF. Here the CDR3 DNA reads TGTGCCAGCATTCCAAGGGACTCGGAGACCCAGTACTTC.

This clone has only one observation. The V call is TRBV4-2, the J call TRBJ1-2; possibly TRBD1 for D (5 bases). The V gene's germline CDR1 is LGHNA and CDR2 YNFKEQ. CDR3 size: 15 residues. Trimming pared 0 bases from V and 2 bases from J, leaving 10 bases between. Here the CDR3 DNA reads TGTGCCAGCAGCCAAGATACCAGGGCGAACTATGGCTACACCTTC. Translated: CASSQDTRANYGYTF.

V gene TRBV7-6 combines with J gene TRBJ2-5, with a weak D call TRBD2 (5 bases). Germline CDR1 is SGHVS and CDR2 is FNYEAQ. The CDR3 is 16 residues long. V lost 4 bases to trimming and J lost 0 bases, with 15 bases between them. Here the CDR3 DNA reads TGTGCCAGCAGCTCCGGCGACGAGGGCGACCAAGAGACCCAGTACTTC. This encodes CASSSGDEGDQETQYF.

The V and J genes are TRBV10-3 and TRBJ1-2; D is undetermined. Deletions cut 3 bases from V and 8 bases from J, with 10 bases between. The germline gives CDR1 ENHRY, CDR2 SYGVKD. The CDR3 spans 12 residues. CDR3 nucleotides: TGTGCCATCAGTGAAAACTCGCGCGGCTACACCTTC. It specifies CAISENSRGYTF.

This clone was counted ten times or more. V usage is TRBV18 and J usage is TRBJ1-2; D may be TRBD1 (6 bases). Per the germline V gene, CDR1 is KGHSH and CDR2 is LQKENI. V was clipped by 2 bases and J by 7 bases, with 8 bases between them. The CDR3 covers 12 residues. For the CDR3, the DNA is TGTGCCAGCTCACCAACAGGGTCTGGCTACACCTTC. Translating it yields CASSPTGSGYTF.

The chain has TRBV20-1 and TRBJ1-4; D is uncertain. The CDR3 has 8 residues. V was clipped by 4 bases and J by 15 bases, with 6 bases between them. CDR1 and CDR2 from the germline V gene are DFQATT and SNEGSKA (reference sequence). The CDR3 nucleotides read TGCAGTGCTACCCGGTTGTTTTTT. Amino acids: CSATRLFF.

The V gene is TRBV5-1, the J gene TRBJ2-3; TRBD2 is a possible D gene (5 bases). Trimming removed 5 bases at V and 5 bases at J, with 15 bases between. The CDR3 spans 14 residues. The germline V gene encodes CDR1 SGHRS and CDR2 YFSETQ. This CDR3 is CASRGEGSVDTQYF. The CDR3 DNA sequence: TGCGCCAGCAGGGGAGAAGGTTCGGTAGATACGCAGTATTTT.

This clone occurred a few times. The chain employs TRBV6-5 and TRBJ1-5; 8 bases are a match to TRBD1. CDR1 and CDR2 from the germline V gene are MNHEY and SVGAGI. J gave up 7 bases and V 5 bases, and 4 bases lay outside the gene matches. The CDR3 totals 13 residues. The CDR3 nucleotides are TGTGCCAGCAGTCGACAGGGGTCCCAGCCCCAGCATTTT. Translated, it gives CASSRQGSQPQHF.

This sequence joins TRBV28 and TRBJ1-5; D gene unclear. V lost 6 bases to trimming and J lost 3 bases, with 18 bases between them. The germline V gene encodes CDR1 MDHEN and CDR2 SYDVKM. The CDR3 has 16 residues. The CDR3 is CASRTRGRGDNQPQHF. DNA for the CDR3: TGTGCCAGCAGAACACGCGGACGGGGTGACAATCAGCCCCAGCATTTT.

DNA of the CDR3: TGCGCCAGCAGCTTGGGCCGACTGGACAGGACCCACTACGAGCAGTACTTC. It is translated as CASSLGRLDRTHYEQYF. The chain links TRBV5-1 to TRBJ2-7; 7 nucleotides agree with TRBD1. This CDR3 is built from 17 residues. The germline V gene encodes CDR1 SGHRS and CDR2 YFSETQ. V lost 0 bases and J lost 3; bases outside the gene matches: 12.

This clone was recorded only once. This CDR3 reads CAWSPGGAANTEAFF. CDR3 DNA: TGTGCCTGGAGTCCCGGGGGGGCCGCGAACACTGAAGCTTTCTTT. The chain couples TRBV30 to TRBJ1-1; tentatively, D is TRBD1 (6 bases). CDR3 length: 15 amino acids. From germline, CDR1 is GTSNPN and CDR2 SVGIG (reference sequence). V shed 2 bases and J shed 1 base, with 14 bases lying between them.

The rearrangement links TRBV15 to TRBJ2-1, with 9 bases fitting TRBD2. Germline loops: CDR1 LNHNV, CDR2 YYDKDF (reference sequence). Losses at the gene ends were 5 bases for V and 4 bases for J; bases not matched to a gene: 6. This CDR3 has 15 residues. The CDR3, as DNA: TGTGCCACCAGCCCCCCGGGACTAGCTTACAATGAGCAGTTCTTC. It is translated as CATSPPGLAYNEQFF.

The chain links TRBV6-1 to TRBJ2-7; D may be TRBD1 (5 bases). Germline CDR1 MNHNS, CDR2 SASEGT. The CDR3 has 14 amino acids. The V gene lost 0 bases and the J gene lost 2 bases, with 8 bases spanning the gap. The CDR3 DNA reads TGTGCCAGCAGTGAAGCGGACATCACCTACGAGCAGTACTTC. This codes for CASSEADITYEQYF.

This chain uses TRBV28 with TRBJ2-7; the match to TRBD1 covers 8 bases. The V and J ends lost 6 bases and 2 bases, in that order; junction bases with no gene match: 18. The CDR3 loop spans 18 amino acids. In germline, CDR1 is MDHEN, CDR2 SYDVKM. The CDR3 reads CASSYPGQDLDLTYEQYF. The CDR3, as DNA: TGTGCCAGCAGCTACCCGGGACAGGACTTAGACCTAACCTACGAGCAGTACTTC.

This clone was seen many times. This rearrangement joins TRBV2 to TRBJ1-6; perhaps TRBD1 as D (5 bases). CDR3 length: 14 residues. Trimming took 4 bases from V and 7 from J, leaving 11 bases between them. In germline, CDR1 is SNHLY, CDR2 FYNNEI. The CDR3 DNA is TGTGCCAGCAGTGGGGCCAGGACAAATTCACCCCTCCACTTT. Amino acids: CASSGARTNSPLHF.

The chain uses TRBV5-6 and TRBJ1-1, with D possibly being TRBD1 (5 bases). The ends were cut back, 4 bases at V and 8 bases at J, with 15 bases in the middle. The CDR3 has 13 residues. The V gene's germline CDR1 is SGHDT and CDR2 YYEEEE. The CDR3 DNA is TGTGCCAGCAGCATCGTGCCTTCAGGGGAAGCTTTCTTT. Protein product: CASSIVPSGEAFF.

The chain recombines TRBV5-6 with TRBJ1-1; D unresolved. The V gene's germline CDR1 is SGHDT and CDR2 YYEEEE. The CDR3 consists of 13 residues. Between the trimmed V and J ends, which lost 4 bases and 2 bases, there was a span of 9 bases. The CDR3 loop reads CASSPSTNTEAFF. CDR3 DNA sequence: TGTGCCAGCAGCCCTTCGACTAACACTGAAGCTTTCTTT.

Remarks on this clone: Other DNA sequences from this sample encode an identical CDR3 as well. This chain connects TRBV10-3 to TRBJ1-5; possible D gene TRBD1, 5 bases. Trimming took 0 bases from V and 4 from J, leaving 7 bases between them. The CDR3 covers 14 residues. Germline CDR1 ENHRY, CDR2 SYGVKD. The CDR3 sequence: CAISESGGNQPQHF. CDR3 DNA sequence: TGTGCCATCAGTGAGTCGGGGGGGAATCAGCCCCAGCATTTT.